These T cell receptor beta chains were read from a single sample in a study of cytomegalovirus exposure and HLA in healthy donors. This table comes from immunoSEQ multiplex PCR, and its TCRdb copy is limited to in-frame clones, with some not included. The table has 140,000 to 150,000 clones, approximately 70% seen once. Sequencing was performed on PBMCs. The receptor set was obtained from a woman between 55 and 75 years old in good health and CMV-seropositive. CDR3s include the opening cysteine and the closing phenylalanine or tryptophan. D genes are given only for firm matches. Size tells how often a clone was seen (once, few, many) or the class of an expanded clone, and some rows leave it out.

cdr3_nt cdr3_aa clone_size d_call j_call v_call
TGTGCCAGCAGCCCGGTACTACCGGGGGAGACTGAAGCTTTCTTT CASSPVLPGETEAFF few . TRBJ1-1 TRBV7-9
TGTGCCAGCAGCTCCCTCGCGGGAGGATGGACAGATACGCAGTATTTT CASSSLAGGWTDTQYF . TRBD2 TRBJ2-3 TRBV7-2
TGTGCCAGTAGTCCCCGACTAGCGGGGACATCCTACGAGCAGTACTTC CASSPRLAGTSYEQYF . TRBD2 TRBJ2-7 TRBV19
TGCGCCAGCAGCTTGAGCCCCCGGACAACCGGGGAGCTGTTTTTT CASSLSPRTTGELFF . . TRBJ2-2 TRBV5-1
TGCGCCAGCAAACCGGGACAGCTAACAACTAATGAAAAACTGTTTTTT CASKPGQLTTNEKLFF . TRBD1 TRBJ1-4 TRBV5-1
TGTGCCAGCAGTTCAACCTACAGGGTAAACACTGAAGCTTTCTTT CASSSTYRVNTEAFF . . TRBJ1-1 TRBV6-1
TGTGCCAGCAGCCGTCTTATAGCGGGAGGGCCAGATACGCAGTATTTT CASSRLIAGGPDTQYF . TRBD2 TRBJ2-3 TRBV7-9
TGTGCCAGCAGTTACTCCAGGGTGGATCAGCCCCAGCATTTT CASSYSRVDQPQHF . . TRBJ1-5 TRBV6-5
TGTGCCACCAGCCCTCCGGGACAGGGAGGAAACACCATATATTTT CATSPPGQGGNTIYF . TRBD1 TRBJ1-3 TRBV15
TGTGCCATCAGTGAGTTTAGCGGGAGTTACGAGCAGTACTTC CAISEFSGSYEQYF . TRBD2 TRBJ2-7 TRBV10-3
TGCGCCAGCAGCCAAGAGGACGGACAGGGTGATTCAAACAATGAGCAGTTCTTC CASSQEDGQGDSNNEQFF . TRBD1 TRBJ2-1 TRBV4-1
TGCAGCGTTGACACTAGCGGAACCGGGGAGCTGTTTTTT CSVDTSGTGELFF . TRBD2 TRBJ2-2 TRBV29-1
TGTGCCAGCAGCCCGAACCAGTCGGGTAGAAACACCATATATTTT CASSPNQSGRNTIYF . . TRBJ1-3 TRBV7-9
TGTGCCAGCTCGGGACAGTATAATTCACCCCTCCACTTT CASSGQYNSPLHF . TRBD1 TRBJ1-6 TRBV18
TGTGCCAGCAGCGGTCGGACTCGCGGTGGGGAGCTGTTTTTT CASSGRTRGGELFF few . TRBJ2-2 TRBV5-5
TGCGCCAGCAGTGATACAGGGGGCCTGGACACTGACGCTTTCTTT CASSDTGGLDTDAFF . TRBD1 TRBJ1-1 TRBV10-1
TGTGCCAGCAGTGGGGACACCCTCTACGAGCAGTACTTC CASSGDTLYEQYF . . TRBJ2-7 TRBV6-1
TGTGCCAGCAGCCACAGGGAGCGCAATTCACCCCTCCACTTT CASSHRERNSPLHF . . TRBJ1-6 TRBV6-5
TGTGCCAGCAGCTTACTATACACAGGGGACTATGGCTACACCTTC CASSLLYTGDYGYTF . TRBD1 TRBJ1-2 TRBV5-6
TGCGCCAGCAGCCCCCTGTGGAGCGGGAGTGAGAATGAGCAGTTCTTC CASSPLWSGSENEQFF . TRBD2 TRBJ2-1 TRBV5-1
TGTGCCAGCTCGTCAGGGGTTGGAAACACCATATATTTT CASSSGVGNTIYF . . TRBJ1-3 TRBV18
TGTGCCAGCAGGGAAACTAGCGGCCCCACAGATACGCAGTATTTT CASRETSGPTDTQYF . TRBD2 TRBJ2-3 TRBV6-1
TGTGCCAGCAGTGAAACTAGCGGGAAGTACAATGAGCAGTTCTTC CASSETSGKYNEQFF . TRBD2 TRBJ2-1 TRBV6-1
TGTGCCAGCAGCCAAGGGGCCGGAGGGAGTACTGGAAACACCATATATTTT CASSQGAGGSTGNTIYF . . TRBJ1-3 TRBV4-2
TGTGCCAGTAGTAGGGACAGGGAACCCTACGAGCAGTACTTC CASSRDREPYEQYF . TRBD1 TRBJ2-7 TRBV19
TGTGCCTGGAGTGAGGACAGGGTTAACTATGGCTACACCTTC CAWSEDRVNYGYTF few TRBD1 TRBJ1-2 TRBV30
TGTGCCAGTAGATCAGGACTAGCGGGCTACAATGAGCAGTTCTTC CASRSGLAGYNEQFF . TRBD2 TRBJ2-1 TRBV19
TGCAGCGTTGAAATGCAGGGGAAAGGGCGGACTGAAGCTTTCTTT CSVEMQGKGRTEAFF . . TRBJ1-1 TRBV29-1
TGTGCCAGCAGCCCCTGGACAGCAATTCAAGAGACCCAGTACTTC CASSPWTAIQETQYF . . TRBJ2-5 TRBV11-2
TGTGCCAGCAGTGAAACAAAACAGGGGTTGGCTTTCTTT CASSETKQGLAFF . TRBD1 TRBJ1-1 TRBV2
TGCGCCAGCAGCTTGGAGGGGGACAGGGGGCTTGGTGGCTACACCTTC CASSLEGDRGLGGYTF . TRBD1 TRBJ1-2 TRBV5-1
TGTGCCACCAGCAGAGATGATAGCTCTGAGCAGTTCTTC CATSRDDSSEQFF . . TRBJ2-1 TRBV15
TGTGCCAGCTCCATAGCGGACTCCTACAATGAGCAGTTCTTC CASSIADSYNEQFF . . TRBJ2-1 TRBV27
TGTGCCAGCAGCTTGGGACAGGGGGGAAGGACTGAAGCTTTCTTT CASSLGQGGRTEAFF once TRBD1 TRBJ1-1 TRBV7-6
TGCGCCAGCAGCCAAACCGGGGGAACCTTCTATGGCTACACCTTC CASSQTGGTFYGYTF . . TRBJ1-2 TRBV4-1
TGTGCCAGCACCAGAGAGGGGGAGACTGAAGCTTTCTTT CASTREGETEAFF once . TRBJ1-1 TRBV6-1
TGTGCCAGCAGCTCCGGACAGCCAGGGCAGTTCTTC CASSSGQPGQFF . . TRBJ2-1 TRBV7-9